This is a list of T cell receptor beta chains from one sample in a study of cytomegalovirus exposure and HLA in healthy donors. Sequencing was performed with immunoSEQ multiplex PCR; in TCRdb, only in-frame clones are kept and a portion is missing. The data contain about 160,000 clones, approximately 79% of them singletons. What was sequenced was PBMCs. The source is a man aged 40-50 years in good health and CMV-seropositive. The CDR3 runs from the conserved cysteine through the conserved F or W. D genes are given only for firm matches. Only some rows state a clone size, as once, few, many or a class for expanded clones.

v_call	d_call	clone_size	j_call	cdr3_nt	cdr3_aa
TRBV5-1	.	.	TRBJ1-1	TGCGCCAGCAGCTTGGTGTCAGGGGCGGACACTGAAGCTTTCTTT	CASSLVSGADTEAFF
TRBV4-3	TRBD1	few	TRBJ1-4	TGCGCCAGCAGCCAAGATCTGGGACAGGGGCATGAAAAACTGTTTTTT	CASSQDLGQGHEKLFF
TRBV18	TRBD1	few	TRBJ1-3	TGTGCCAGCTCCCCCGGACAGGGGGGAGCTGGAAACACCATATATTTT	CASSPGQGGAGNTIYF
TRBV15	.	.	TRBJ2-5	TGTGCCACCAGCAGATCCAGGGGCCCGCGGGAGACCCAGTACTTC	CATSRSRGPRETQYF
TRBV6-5	TRBD1	.	TRBJ1-4	TGTGCCAGCAGCTACTCCCCCCGGACAGGGAATGAAAAACTGTTTTTT	CASSYSPRTGNEKLFF
TRBV7-9	.	.	TRBJ1-1	TGTGCCAGCAGCTTGGAGGATTTGTGGACTGAAGCTTTCTTT	CASSLEDLWTEAFF
TRBV7-9	.	.	TRBJ2-7	TGTGCCAGCGGTGGCAGATCCTACGAGCAGTACTTC	CASGGRSYEQYF
TRBV7-2	.	.	TRBJ2-5	TGTGCCAGCAGCTTAGAGGGGGGGGGAGAGACCCAGTACTTC	CASSLEGGGETQYF
TRBV7-2	.	.	TRBJ1-1	TGTGCCAGCAGCTTAGACGGACAGCTCAAAGCTTTCTTT	CASSLDGQLKAFF
TRBV5-1	.	.	TRBJ1-1	TGCGCCAGCAGCTTATTGGAGTTTGGCACTGAAGCTTTCTTT	CASSLLEFGTEAFF
TRBV7-9	.	few	TRBJ2-1	TGTGCCAGCAGCCAGGAGGTTCCGGGACTCCAAGGTAATGAGCAGTTCTTC	CASSQEVPGLQGNEQFF
TRBV5-1	.	.	TRBJ2-6	TGCGCCAGCAGCTCCCAGGGGACCGGGGCCAACGTCCTGACTTTC	CASSSQGTGANVLTF
TRBV18	.	.	TRBJ2-7	TGTGCCAGCTCACCACAGGGAGGCTACGAGCAGTACTTC	CASSPQGGYEQYF
TRBV5-1	TRBD2	.	TRBJ2-5	TGCGCCAGCAGCAGTAGCGGGGGGTACGAGGCCCAGTACTTC	CASSSSGGYEAQYF
TRBV11-2	.	.	TRBJ1-1	TGTGCCAGCAGCTTAGTCGGGAGAAGGAACACTGAAGCTTTCTTT	CASSLVGRRNTEAFF
TRBV4-2	TRBD1	.	TRBJ1-6	TGTGCCAGCAAGAGAAACAGGGGATGGGATTCACCCCTCCACTTT	CASKRNRGWDSPLHF
TRBV19	.	.	TRBJ1-6	TGTGCCAGTAGTGAGGGCCATCTCACCTATAATTCACCCCTCCACTTT	CASSEGHLTYNSPLHF
TRBV7-2	TRBD1	.	TRBJ2-2	TGTGCCAGCAGCTTTATGGGACAGCGGAGTCGCGCCGGGGAGCTGTTTTTT	CASSFMGQRSRAGELFF
TRBV5-1	.	few	TRBJ1-6	TGCGCCAGCAGCTTGGGTAAGGAGGGGCATTCACCCCTCCACTTT	CASSLGKEGHSPLHF
TRBV11-3	.	.	TRBJ2-2	TGTGCCAGCAGCTTTAAGTTATCGAGGGAGAGGGACACCGGGGAGCTGTTTTTT	CASSFKLSRERDTGELFF
TRBV9	.	.	TRBJ1-2	TGTGCCAGCAGCGTAGATTCCGGGGGGGTTGGCTATGGCTACACCTTC	CASSVDSGGVGYGYTF
TRBV7-2	TRBD1	.	TRBJ1-2	TGTGCCAGCAGCCCCCGGACAGGGGCCGCCTGGGGCTACACCTTC	CASSPRTGAAWGYTF
TRBV5-6	.	.	TRBJ1-1	TGTGCCAGCAGCTTAAATAAGAACACTGAAGCTTTCTTT	CASSLNKNTEAFF
TRBV7-8	.	.	TRBJ1-4	TGTGCCAGCAGCATTCGGCGACAGATAAATGAAAAACTGTTTTTT	CASSIRRQINEKLFF
TRBV5-1	.	.	TRBJ2-1	TGCGCCAGCAGCTTGGAGGACCCGGGGTACAATGAGCAGTTCTTC	CASSLEDPGYNEQFF
TRBV11-1	TRBD1	.	TRBJ2-3	TGTGCCAGCAGCTGGGGACAGGGCACAGATACGCAGTATTTT	CASSWGQGTDTQYF
TRBV11-1	TRBD1	.	TRBJ2-7	TGTGCCAGCAGCATTAGGGACAGTAACTACGAGCAGTACTTC	CASSIRDSNYEQYF
TRBV11-3	TRBD1	few	TRBJ2-7	TGTGCCAGCAGATTGGACAGGGGGAACCCCTACGAGCAGTACTTC	CASRLDRGNPYEQYF
TRBV7-2	.	.	TRBJ1-6	TGTGCCAGCTCCCCTCAGGGGTGGTATAATTCACCCCTCCACTTT	CASSPQGWYNSPLHF
TRBV9	TRBD1	.	TRBJ2-5	TGTGCCAGCAGCTACAGGGGCGGGGAGACCCAGTACTTC	CASSYRGGETQYF
TRBV19	.	.	TRBJ1-5	TGTGCCAGTAGTATTAAGGGGCGTCCCGTTGGGCCCCAGCATTTT	CASSIKGRPVGPQHF
TRBV7-2	TRBD1	.	TRBJ2-7	TGTGCCAGCAGCTCCCGGGACAGGGGTTACGAGCAGTACTTC	CASSSRDRGYEQYF
TRBV19	.	.	TRBJ1-5	TGTGCCAGTAGTTCCCAGGCGACAGTGCGCAATCAGCCCCAGCATTTT	CASSSQATVRNQPQHF
TRBV7-9	.	.	TRBJ2-7	TGTGCCAGCAGCTTCACCGGACAAAGCCACGAGCAGTACTTC	CASSFTGQSHEQYF
TRBV7-9	.	.	TRBJ1-2	TGTGCCAGCAGCTTATATGGGGGCGTCCTTACCTATGGCTACACCTTC	CASSLYGGVLTYGYTF